This TCR beta chain was documented in a study of patients and donors after allogeneic stem cell transplantation. One entry per CDR3 protein results from TCRdb running MiXCR on the RT-PCR reads. The data show some 880,000 distinct CDR3 sequences, about 20% seen once. This clonotype was counted a few times. V lost 6 bases, J lost 3 bases, and 8 bases stayed unmatched. Germline CDR1 is MNHNS and CDR2 is SASEGT. The CDR3 is 14 residues long. The sequencing input was blood, either unsorted or a sorted T cell fraction (not recorded which). This chain joins TRBV6-1 and TRBJ2-7; 7 bases fit TRBD1. This TCR was recovered from a human donor who was either an allogeneic HSCT recipient or a stem cell or donor lymphocyte infusion donor (not recorded which). It is not recorded whose cells these are; they may come from a transplant donor. This CDR3 is CASRRQGEGYEQYF. The CDR3 nucleotides read TGTGCCAGCAGGAGACAGGGAGAGGGCTACGAGCAGTACTTC.